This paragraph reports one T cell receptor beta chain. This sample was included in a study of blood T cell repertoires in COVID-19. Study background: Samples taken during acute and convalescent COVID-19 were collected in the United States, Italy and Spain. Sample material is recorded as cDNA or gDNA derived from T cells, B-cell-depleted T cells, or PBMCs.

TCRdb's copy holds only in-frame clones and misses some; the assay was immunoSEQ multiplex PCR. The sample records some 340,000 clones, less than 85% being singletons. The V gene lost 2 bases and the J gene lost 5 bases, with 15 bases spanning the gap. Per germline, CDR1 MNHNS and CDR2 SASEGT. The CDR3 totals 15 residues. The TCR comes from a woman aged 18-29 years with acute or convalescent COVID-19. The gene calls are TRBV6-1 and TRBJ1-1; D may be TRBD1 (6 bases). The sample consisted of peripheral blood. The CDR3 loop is CASSERQELRTEAFF. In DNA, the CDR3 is TGTGCCAGCAGTGAAAGACAGGAATTGAGGACTGAAGCTTTCTTT.